The rows below give T cell receptor beta chains drawn from one sample of a study of blood T cell repertoires in COVID-19. Data came from immunoSEQ multiplex PCR; TCRdb stores just in-frame clones and leaves some out. The sample has more than 40,000 clones, about nine tenths seen once; the top ten hold roughly 15%. Sequenced sample: peripheral blood. Source of these receptors: a human donor in a cohort sampled during active COVID-19. The CDR3 runs from the conserved cysteine through the conserved F or W. Fields, in order: J gene, clone size, V gene, D gene, CDR3 DNA, CDR3 protein. A D gene is named only where the DNA matches it firmly. Clone size is not always given. Where it is, it says once, few, many or a class for expanded clones.

J gene: TRBJ1-1
clone size: -
V gene: TRBV19
D gene: -
CDR3 DNA: TGTGCCAGTAGTGGTCAGTCAGGGAACACTGAAGCTTTCTTT
CDR3 protein: CASSGQSGNTEAFF

J gene: TRBJ2-7
clone size: -
V gene: TRBV6-5
D gene: TRBD2
CDR3 DNA: TGTGCCAGCAGACCTAGCGGATCCTACGAGCAGTACTTC
CDR3 protein: CASRPSGSYEQYF

J gene: TRBJ1-2
clone size: -
V gene: TRBV2
D gene: TRBD1
CDR3 DNA: TGTGCCAGCAGTCCGGGACAGGCTTATGGCTACACCTTC
CDR3 protein: CASSPGQAYGYTF

J gene: TRBJ1-2
clone size: -
V gene: TRBV2
D gene: TRBD1
CDR3 DNA: TGTGCCAGCGGGGACAGTTTAGGCTATGGCTACACCTTC
CDR3 protein: CASGDSLGYGYTF

J gene: TRBJ1-2
clone size: -
V gene: TRBV7-2
D gene: TRBD1
CDR3 DNA: TGTGCCAGCAGCTTAGGACAGGGGGCCTCCTATGGCTACACCTTC
CDR3 protein: CASSLGQGASYGYTF

J gene: TRBJ2-7
clone size: -
V gene: TRBV15
D gene: TRBD2
CDR3 DNA: TGTGCCACCAGCAGAGGGACTAGCCCGCAGTACGAGCAGTACTTC
CDR3 protein: CATSRGTSPQYEQYF

J gene: TRBJ1-4
clone size: -
V gene: TRBV12-3/TRBV12-4
D gene: -
CDR3 DNA: TGTGCCAGCAGTTTCGTCGGGAATGAAAAACTGTTTTTT
CDR3 protein: CASSFVGNEKLFF

J gene: TRBJ1-2
clone size: -
V gene: TRBV4-1
D gene: -
CDR3 DNA: TGCGCCAGCAGCCAAGATACGAGAGGGGGTGGCTACACCTTC
CDR3 protein: CASSQDTRGGGYTF

J gene: TRBJ1-3
clone size: -
V gene: TRBV7-9
D gene: -
CDR3 DNA: TGTGCCAGCAGCGCAGGAAAAAACACCATATATTTT
CDR3 protein: CASSAGKNTIYF

J gene: TRBJ1-1
clone size: -
V gene: TRBV6-2/TRBV6-3
D gene: -
CDR3 DNA: TGTGCCAGCAGTTACAGGACTGGGAACACTGAAGCTTTCTTT
CDR3 protein: CASSYRTGNTEAFF

J gene: TRBJ2-2
clone size: few
V gene: TRBV3-1/TRBV3-2
D gene: TRBD2
CDR3 DNA: TGTGCCAGCAGCCAAGGATTAGCGGGGGGGCCCGGGACCGGGGAGCTGTTTTTT
CDR3 protein: CASSQGLAGGPGTGELFF

J gene: TRBJ1-2
clone size: -
V gene: TRBV27
D gene: TRBD1
CDR3 DNA: TGTGCCAGCAGTTTTAGGGGGCTCGGCTATGGCTACACCTTC
CDR3 protein: CASSFRGLGYGYTF

J gene: TRBJ2-7
clone size: -
V gene: TRBV4-1
D gene: -
CDR3 DNA: TGCGCCAGCAGCCAAGTGCTAGGAGGTGGCTACGAGCAGTACTTC
CDR3 protein: CASSQVLGGGYEQYF

J gene: TRBJ2-3
clone size: -
V gene: TRBV11-2
D gene: TRBD2
CDR3 DNA: TGTGCCAGCAGCTTTGGCCCAGCGGGGTCCGGAGATACGCAGTATTTT
CDR3 protein: CASSFGPAGSGDTQYF

J gene: TRBJ2-7
clone size: -
V gene: TRBV12-3/TRBV12-4
D gene: TRBD1
CDR3 DNA: TGTGCCAGCAGCTTACAGGGGAACCACGAGCAGTACTTC
CDR3 protein: CASSLQGNHEQYF

J gene: TRBJ2-5
clone size: -
V gene: TRBV5-6
D gene: TRBD2
CDR3 DNA: TGTGCCAGCAGCTTGAACTTGCGGGGGGGCCTAGAGACCCAGTACTTC
CDR3 protein: CASSLNLRGGLETQYF

J gene: TRBJ2-7
clone size: few
V gene: TRBV2
D gene: -
CDR3 DNA: TGTGCCAGCAGCGCAGGGTTCAACGAGCAGTACTTC
CDR3 protein: CASSAGFNEQYF

J gene: TRBJ2-3
clone size: -
V gene: TRBV18
D gene: -
CDR3 DNA: TGTGCCAGCTCACGTCACAGGGAACCCAGCACAGATACGCAGTATTTT
CDR3 protein: CASSRHREPSTDTQYF

J gene: TRBJ1-5
clone size: -
V gene: TRBV7-8
D gene: -
CDR3 DNA: TGTGCCAGCAGCTTATTCGTATCAGGGTCAAGTCAGCCCCAGCATTTT
CDR3 protein: CASSLFVSGSSQPQHF

J gene: TRBJ2-3
clone size: -
V gene: TRBV9
D gene: -
CDR3 DNA: TGTGCCAGCAGCCTAGGCGGCGGGGGCACAGATACGCAGTATTTT
CDR3 protein: CASSLGGGGTDTQYF

J gene: TRBJ1-5
clone size: few
V gene: TRBV19
D gene: -
CDR3 DNA: TGTGCCAGTAGCCCAGATTATAGCAATCAGCCCCAGCATTTT
CDR3 protein: CASSPDYSNQPQHF

J gene: TRBJ2-2
clone size: -
V gene: TRBV27
D gene: -
CDR3 DNA: TGTGCCAGCAGTGTTACGGCGGGAAATACCGGGGAGCTGTTTTTT
CDR3 protein: CASSVTAGNTGELFF

J gene: TRBJ2-4
clone size: -
V gene: TRBV9
D gene: TRBD2
CDR3 DNA: TGTGCCAGCAGCGTAGAAGGCGGGAGCGGGTTGTACTTC
CDR3 protein: CASSVEGGSGLYF

J gene: TRBJ1-2
clone size: -
V gene: TRBV12-3/TRBV12-4
D gene: TRBD1
CDR3 DNA: TGTGCCAGCACCACAGGGGCAGGGTATGGCTACACCTTC
CDR3 protein: CASTTGAGYGYTF

J gene: TRBJ1-1
clone size: -
V gene: TRBV18
D gene: TRBD1
CDR3 DNA: TGTGCCAGCTCACCACAGGACAGGGGGCGTACTGAAGCTTTCTTT
CDR3 protein: CASSPQDRGRTEAFF

J gene: TRBJ1-4
clone size: -
V gene: TRBV6-4
D gene: TRBD1
CDR3 DNA: TGTGCCAGCAGCGCTACAGGGGATTTGACTGAAAAACTGTTTTTT
CDR3 protein: CASSATGDLTEKLFF

J gene: TRBJ2-3
clone size: -
V gene: TRBV10-1
D gene: TRBD2
CDR3 DNA: TGCGCCAGCAGTACCGTAGCGGGTTACACAGATACGCAGTATTTT
CDR3 protein: CASSTVAGYTDTQYF

J gene: TRBJ1-2
clone size: -
V gene: TRBV5-5
D gene: -
CDR3 DNA: TGTGCCAGCAGCTTGGCCGGGGGAAACTATGGCTACACCTTC
CDR3 protein: CASSLAGGNYGYTF

J gene: TRBJ1-1
clone size: -
V gene: TRBV10-1
D gene: TRBD1
CDR3 DNA: TGCGCCAGCAGCGAAAGACAGGGCGGCACTGAAGCTTTCTTT
CDR3 protein: CASSERQGGTEAFF